A single sample is the source of the 12 T cell receptor beta chains below, sequenced in a study of T cells in Graves' hyperthyroidism and ophthalmopathy. RNA transcripts were the template for amplifying TCR beta CDR3 regions. Researchers ran a first-round RT-PCR on the TCR CDR3 using the HTBI primer set. TCRdb reanalysed the multiplex PCR reads using MiXCR and keeps one entry per CDR3 protein. The sample lists hundreds of thousands of distinct CDR3 sequences, approximately 16% occurring once. Material for sequencing was blood. Receptor source: a woman aged 40 to 50 with Graves' ophthalmopathy.

This clonotype was detected many times. The V call is TRBV27, the J call TRBJ2-3, with 11 bases identical to TRBD2. J gave up 5 bases and V 6 bases, and 4 bases lay outside the gene matches. The CDR3 is 14 amino acids. CDR1 and CDR2 (germline): MNHEY, SMNVEV (reference sequence). CDR3 DNA sequence: TGTGCCAGCAGGCAGGGACTAGCGGTAGATACGCAGTATTTT. Translated, it gives CASRQGLAVDTQYF.

V is TRBV19 and J is TRBJ1-5; possibly TRBD1 for D (5 bases). With 4 bases removed from V and 4 bases from J, the gap between germline ends came to 14 bases. The CDR3 has 15 residues. CDR1 LNHDA and CDR2 SQIVND come from the germline V gene (reference sequence). The CDR3 here is CASSNARQMNQPQHF. The CDR3, as DNA: TGTGCCAGTAGTAACGCTAGACAGATGAATCAGCCCCAGCATTTT.

In this sample, this clonotype turned up a few times. The chain uses TRBV5-1 and TRBJ1-3, with a possible D match to TRBD1 (5 bases). The germline V gene has CDR1 SGHRS and CDR2 YFSETQ. Trimming cost V 2 bases and J 0 bases, with 12 bases left between them. The CDR3 runs to 16 residues. Here the CDR3 reads CASSLSTGFSGNTIYF. The DNA for the CDR3 is TGCGCCAGCAGCTTATCTACAGGCTTCTCTGGAAACACCATATATTTT.

The sample holds many counts of this clonotype. CDR3 residues: CAWVKTRGEKLFF. The CDR3 DNA reads TGTGCCTGGGTGAAAACCCGCGGGGAAAAACTGTTTTTT. The chain is built from TRBV30 and TRBJ1-4, with D unresolved. V lost 5 bases and J 8 bases, leaving 15 bases between the germline ends. CDR3 length: 13 residues. Germline loops: CDR1 GTSNPN, CDR2 SVGIG (reference sequence).

The gene calls are TRBV7-9 and TRBJ2-5; D may be TRBD1 (5 bases). V was trimmed by 5 bases and J by 7 bases, leaving 17 bases between them. This CDR3 has 14 residues. CDR1 and CDR2 (germline): SEHNR, FQNEAQ (reference sequence). CDR3 coding DNA: TGTGCCAGCAGCCAACTGGGGCAGATCGGGACCCAGTACTTC. It codes for CASSQLGQIGTQYF.

As concerns this clonotype: It may be a read error: a sequence one base away is much more abundant. The chain couples TRBV30 to TRBJ1-5; weak D call: TRBD1 (5 bases). Looked up from germline, CDR1 is GTSNPN and CDR2 is SVGIG (reference sequence). The CDR3 contains 15 residues. The V and J ends lost 2 bases and 5 bases respectively, with 16 bases between them. The CDR3 sequence: CAWSKDDRWDQPQHF. DNA for the CDR3: TGTGCCTGGAGTAAGGACGACAGATGGGATCAGCCCCAGCATTTT.

This clonotype showed up just a few times. The CDR3 protein is CASDPPGRPCTEAFF. The DNA for the CDR3 is TGTGCCAGCGACCCCCCGGGTCGGCCGTGCACTGAAGCTTTCTTT. The genes are TRBV27 and TRBJ1-1, with D unclear. The CDR3 spans 15 residues. V lost 8 bases and J lost 4, with 20 bases in between. The germline V gene has CDR1 MNHEY and CDR2 SMNVEV (reference sequence).

The chain links TRBV10-3 to TRBJ2-7; D perhaps matches TRBD1 (5 bases). Trimming removed 0 bases at V and 2 bases at J, with 11 bases between. The germline V gene encodes CDR1 ENHRY and CDR2 SYGVKD. The CDR3 has 15 residues. The CDR3 sequence is CAISESGGHPYEQYF. DNA for the CDR3: TGTGCCATCAGTGAGTCTGGCGGACATCCCTACGAGCAGTACTTC.

V and J are TRBV5-1 and TRBJ1-2, with a tentative D call TRBD1 (6 bases). Trimming removed 1 base at V and 5 bases at J, with 15 bases between. CDR3 length: 15 residues. The V gene's germline CDR1 is SGHRS and CDR2 YFSETQ. The CDR3 sequence is CASSLSLTGKYGYTF. The CDR3 DNA reads TGCGCCAGCAGCTTGTCCCTGACAGGAAAGTATGGCTACACCTTC.

With respect to this clonotype: Possible read error: a much larger clone is one base away. The chain uses TRBV6-2 or TRBV6-3 and TRBJ2-5, with 7 bases aligning to TRBD2. Germline loops: CDR1 MNHEY, CDR2 SVGEGT. This CDR3 region has 14 residues. In nucleotides, the CDR3 is TGTGCCATCAGTGCGGGACTACCACAAGAGACCCAGTACTTC. Translated: CAISAGLPQETQYF.

This clonotype was found many times. The J gene is TRBJ1-1, the V gene TRBV30; D unclear. This CDR3 is 13 amino acids long. Trimming pared 7 bases from V and 1 base from J, leaving 13 bases between. Per germline, CDR1 GTSNPN and CDR2 SVGIG (reference sequence). CDR3 bases: TGTGCCTCCAAAATGGCCCCGAACACTGAAGCTTTCTTT. This translates into CASKMAPNTEAFF. Variable domain in full (rest from reference TRBV30 and TRBJ1-1): SQTIHQWPATLVQPVGSPLSLECTVEGTSNPNLYWYRQAAGRGLQLLFYSVGIGQISSEVPQNLSASRPQDRQFILSSKKLLLSDSGFYLCASKMAPNTEAFFGQGTRLTVV.

The chain joins TRBV5-1 to TRBJ2-5; TRBD1 or TRBD2 may be the D gene (6 bases each). Germline loops: CDR1 SGHRS, CDR2 YFSETQ. The CDR3 is 14 residues long. Trimming removed 5 bases at V and 5 bases at J, with 16 bases between. The CDR3 loop is CASSRGTGAETQYF. CDR3 nucleotides: TGCGCCAGCAGTAGGGGGACTGGGGCGGAGACCCAGTACTTC.